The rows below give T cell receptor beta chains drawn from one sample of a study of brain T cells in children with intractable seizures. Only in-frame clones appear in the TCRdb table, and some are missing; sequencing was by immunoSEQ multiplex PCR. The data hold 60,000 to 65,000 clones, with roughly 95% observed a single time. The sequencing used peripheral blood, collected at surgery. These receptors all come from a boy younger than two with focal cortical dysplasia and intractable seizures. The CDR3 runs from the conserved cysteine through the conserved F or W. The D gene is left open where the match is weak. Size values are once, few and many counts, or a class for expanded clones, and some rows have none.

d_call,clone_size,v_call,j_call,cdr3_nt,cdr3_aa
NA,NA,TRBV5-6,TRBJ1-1,TGTGCCAGCAGCTTGGGCGGCGGGACTGAAGCTTTCTTT,CASSLGGGTEAFF
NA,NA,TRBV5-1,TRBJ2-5,TGCGCCAGCAGCTTGCCGACAGGTTTAGAGACCCAGTACTTC,CASSLPTGLETQYF
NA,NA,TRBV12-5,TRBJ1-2,TGTGCTAGTGGTTTGTGGGGGGCAGGCTATGGCTACACCTTC,CASGLWGAGYGYTF
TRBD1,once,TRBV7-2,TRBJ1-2,TGTGCCAGCAGCTTAGGAACAGGGGCTACAGGCTATGGCTACACCTTC,CASSLGTGATGYGYTF
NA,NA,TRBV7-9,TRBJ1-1,TGTGCCAGCCTTGCAGGGTTGGACACTGAAGCTTTCTTT,CASLAGLDTEAFF
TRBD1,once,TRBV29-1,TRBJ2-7,TGCAGCGTTGAAGTAAGGGACAGGGGTACGGACTACGAGCAGTACTTC,CSVEVRDRGTDYEQYF
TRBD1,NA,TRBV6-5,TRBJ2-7,TGTGCCAGCAGTTCCGGGACAGGTTTTTACGAGCAGTACTTC,CASSSGTGFYEQYF
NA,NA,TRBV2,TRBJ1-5,TGTGCCAGCAGTGAAGCGCTTTCGAGTCCGGCTCTCAGGCATTTT,CASSEALSSPALRHF
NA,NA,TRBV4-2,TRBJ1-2,TGTGCCAGCAGCCAAGATAGATGGGAGACCTTC,CASSQDRWETF
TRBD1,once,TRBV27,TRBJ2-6,TGTGCCAGCAGAAGGGACAGGTTTTCTGGGGCCAACGTCCTGACTTTC,CASRRDRFSGANVLTF
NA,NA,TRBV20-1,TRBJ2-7,TGCAGTGCTAGTACCCGGAGCGAGCAGTACTTC,CSASTRSEQYF
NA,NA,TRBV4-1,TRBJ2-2,TGCGCCAGCAGCCCCCATAACACCGGGGAGCTGTTTTTT,CASSPHNTGELFF
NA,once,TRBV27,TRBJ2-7,TGTGCCAGCAGTTTATCTCCGGGAGTAGGGTCCTACGAGCAGTACTTC,CASSLSPGVGSYEQYF
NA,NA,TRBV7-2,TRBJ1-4,TGTGCCAGCAGCTTAGTATCCGGGGGCGAAACCGAAAAACTGTTTTTT,CASSLVSGGETEKLFF
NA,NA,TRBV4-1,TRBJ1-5,TGCGCCAGCAGCCAAGCCTTGCGGCGACAGTCTACCGTAGTGGCCCAGCATTTT,CASSQALRRQSTVVAQHF
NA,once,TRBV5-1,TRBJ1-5,TGCGCCAGCAGCTTGAGCAGTAACAGCAATCAGCCCCAGCATTTT,CASSLSSNSNQPQHF
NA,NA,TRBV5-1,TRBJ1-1,TGCGCCAGCAGCTTGGGACAGATGAACACTGAAGCTTTCTTT,CASSLGQMNTEAFF
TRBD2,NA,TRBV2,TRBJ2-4,TGTGCTAGCATCGGACTAGAGGGCAAAAACATTCAGTACTTC,CASIGLEGKNIQYF
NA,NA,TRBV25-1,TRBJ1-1,TGTGCCAGCAGTGAATATAAGAGGGGGAGGAACACTGAAGCTTTCTTT,CASSEYKRGRNTEAFF
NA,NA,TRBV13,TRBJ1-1,TGTGCCAGCAGCTTAGGACAGGGCTTTATGAACACTGAAGCTTTCTTT,CASSLGQGFMNTEAFF
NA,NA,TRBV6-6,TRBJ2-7,TGTGCCAGCAGTTCCGCGGGAAGGAGCTCCTACGAGCAGTACTTC,CASSSAGRSSYEQYF
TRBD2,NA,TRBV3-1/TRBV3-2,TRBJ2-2,TGTGCCAGCAGCCTAGCGGGGGGGAACACCGGGGAGCTGTTTTTT,CASSLAGGNTGELFF
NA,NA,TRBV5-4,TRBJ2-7,TGTGCCAGCAGCCCCCGCCTAGGGGGGGTTAGATCCTACGAGCAGTACTTC,CASSPRLGGVRSYEQYF
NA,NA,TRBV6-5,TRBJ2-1,TGTGCCAGCAGCCACGCGGGGAATGAGCAGTTCTTC,CASSHAGNEQFF
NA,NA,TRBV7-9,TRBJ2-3,TGTGCCAGCAGCCGTCTAGGGTTCACAGATACGCAGTATTTT,CASSRLGFTDTQYF
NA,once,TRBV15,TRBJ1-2,TGTGCCACCAGCAGAGATAGGCAGGGAGGCTATGGCTACACCTTC,CATSRDRQGGYGYTF